What follows are 10 T cell receptor beta chains derived from one specimen sequenced in a study of T cell responses to AZD1222 COVID-19 vaccine. TCRdb's copy holds only in-frame clones and misses some; the assay was immunoSEQ multiplex PCR. The sample records some 56,000 clones, around 85% being singletons. Here the sequenced sample was peripheral blood, taken on day 0 of AZD1222 vaccination. The origin of the receptors is an adult in good health.

V usage is TRBV6-5 and J usage is TRBJ1-1; 11 nucleotides agree with TRBD1. The CDR3 has 14 amino acids. Germline V lookup: CDR1 MNHEY, CDR2 SVGAGI. V lost 6 bases and J lost 4; bases outside the gene matches: 4. CDR3 bases: TGTGCCAGCAGGGACAGGGGGCGTATCACTGAAGCTTTCTTT. Protein sequence: CASRDRGRITEAFF.

The chain joins TRBV5-1 to TRBJ2-7; possibly TRBD1 for D (7 bases). Trimming stripped 4 bases from V and 4 bases from J, with 12 bases between. Looked up from germline, CDR1 is SGHRS and CDR2 is YFSETQ. The length of the CDR3 is 13 residues. The CDR3 sequence: CASSLSGGYEQYF. DNA for the CDR3: TGCGCCAGCAGCCTTTCAGGGGGGTACGAGCAGTACTTC.

This chain joins TRBV11-3 and TRBJ2-7, with 8 nucleotides matching TRBD1. This CDR3 has 14 amino acids. The trim removed 5 bases at V and 7 bases at J, leaving 10 bases unmatched. Germline values: CDR1 SGHNT, CDR2 YENEEA. CDR3 in amino acids: CASSPRTGTREQYF. The CDR3 bases are TGTGCCAGCAGCCCGCGGACAGGGACGAGAGAGCAGTACTTC.

This clone was detected a few times. The V gene is TRBV7-2, the J gene TRBJ2-1; D may be TRBD1 (8 bases). V was clipped by 1 base and J by 9 bases, with 10 bases between them. Germline V gene sequence: CDR1 SGHTA, CDR2 FQGNSA. There are 13 residues in the CDR3. The CDR3 region has the DNA TGTGCCAGCAGCTTAGACAGGGGGGGTGAGCAGTTCTTC. Translation: CASSLDRGGEQFF.

This chain uses TRBV7-2 with TRBJ1-2; 7 bases fit TRBD1. This CDR3 spans 15 amino acids. The germline V gene has CDR1 SGHTA and CDR2 FQGNSA. The V gene end was trimmed by 3 bases and the J gene end by 2 bases; junction bases not matched to a gene: 6. The CDR3 DNA sequence: TGTGCCAGCAGCTTGCGGCCAGGGGGGAACTATGGCTACACCTTC. Translating it yields CASSLRPGGNYGYTF.

This chain connects TRBV2 to TRBJ2-7; D is possibly TRBD1 (5 bases). Germline CDR1 and CDR2: SNHLY and FYNNEI. The CDR3 extends over 14 amino acids. The ends were cut back, 3 bases at V and 0 bases at J, with 9 bases in the middle. The DNA of the CDR3 is TGTGCCAGCAGTGACAGGGCTAGCTCCTACGAGCAGTACTTC. Its translation: CASSDRASSYEQYF.

The rearrangement joins TRBV6-5 to TRBJ1-2; TRBD1 might be the D (6 bases). The V end lost 6 bases, the J end lost 3 bases, and 14 bases lay between the germline ends. The germline gives CDR1 MNHEY, CDR2 SVGAGI. CDR3 length: 14 residues. DNA for the CDR3: TGTGCCAGCAGCTGGGGTAGGACAGACTATGGCTACACCTTC. It encodes CASSWGRTDYGYTF.

The chain couples TRBV6-1 to TRBJ2-5; D unclear. Germline CDR1 MNHNS, CDR2 SASEGT. V shed 2 bases and J shed 5 bases, with 3 bases lying between them. CDR3 size: 11 residues. The CDR3 DNA follows: TGTGCCAGCAGTGAACTGGAGACCCAGTACTTC. Protein: CASSELETQYF.

V usage is TRBV6-5 and J usage is TRBJ1-2; D ambiguous. The CDR3 totals 14 residues. Between the trimmed V and J ends, which lost 5 bases and 4 bases, there was a span of 14 bases. Looked up from germline, CDR1 is MNHEY and CDR2 is SVGAGI. CDR3 sequence reads: CASSRTQRGYGYTF. CDR3 DNA sequence: TGTGCCAGCAGTCGTACTCAACGGGGCTATGGCTACACCTTC.

V is TRBV19 and J is TRBJ2-2; no clear D. The germline V gene has CDR1 LNHDA and CDR2 SQIVND (reference sequence). This CDR3 is 14 amino acids long. The V end lost 1 base, the J end lost 5 bases, and 8 bases lay between the germline ends. CDR3 protein: CASSIAARTGELFF. Written as DNA, the CDR3 is TGTGCCAGTAGTATAGCAGCACGTACCGGGGAGCTGTTTTTT. The variable domain in full, with the rest retrieved from reference TRBV19 and TRBJ2-2, is DGGITQSPKYLFRKEGQNVTLSCEQNLNHDAMYWYRQDPGQGLRLIYYSQIVNDFQKGDIAEGYSVSREKKESFPLTVTSAQKNPTAFYLCASSIAARTGELFFGEGSRLTVL.